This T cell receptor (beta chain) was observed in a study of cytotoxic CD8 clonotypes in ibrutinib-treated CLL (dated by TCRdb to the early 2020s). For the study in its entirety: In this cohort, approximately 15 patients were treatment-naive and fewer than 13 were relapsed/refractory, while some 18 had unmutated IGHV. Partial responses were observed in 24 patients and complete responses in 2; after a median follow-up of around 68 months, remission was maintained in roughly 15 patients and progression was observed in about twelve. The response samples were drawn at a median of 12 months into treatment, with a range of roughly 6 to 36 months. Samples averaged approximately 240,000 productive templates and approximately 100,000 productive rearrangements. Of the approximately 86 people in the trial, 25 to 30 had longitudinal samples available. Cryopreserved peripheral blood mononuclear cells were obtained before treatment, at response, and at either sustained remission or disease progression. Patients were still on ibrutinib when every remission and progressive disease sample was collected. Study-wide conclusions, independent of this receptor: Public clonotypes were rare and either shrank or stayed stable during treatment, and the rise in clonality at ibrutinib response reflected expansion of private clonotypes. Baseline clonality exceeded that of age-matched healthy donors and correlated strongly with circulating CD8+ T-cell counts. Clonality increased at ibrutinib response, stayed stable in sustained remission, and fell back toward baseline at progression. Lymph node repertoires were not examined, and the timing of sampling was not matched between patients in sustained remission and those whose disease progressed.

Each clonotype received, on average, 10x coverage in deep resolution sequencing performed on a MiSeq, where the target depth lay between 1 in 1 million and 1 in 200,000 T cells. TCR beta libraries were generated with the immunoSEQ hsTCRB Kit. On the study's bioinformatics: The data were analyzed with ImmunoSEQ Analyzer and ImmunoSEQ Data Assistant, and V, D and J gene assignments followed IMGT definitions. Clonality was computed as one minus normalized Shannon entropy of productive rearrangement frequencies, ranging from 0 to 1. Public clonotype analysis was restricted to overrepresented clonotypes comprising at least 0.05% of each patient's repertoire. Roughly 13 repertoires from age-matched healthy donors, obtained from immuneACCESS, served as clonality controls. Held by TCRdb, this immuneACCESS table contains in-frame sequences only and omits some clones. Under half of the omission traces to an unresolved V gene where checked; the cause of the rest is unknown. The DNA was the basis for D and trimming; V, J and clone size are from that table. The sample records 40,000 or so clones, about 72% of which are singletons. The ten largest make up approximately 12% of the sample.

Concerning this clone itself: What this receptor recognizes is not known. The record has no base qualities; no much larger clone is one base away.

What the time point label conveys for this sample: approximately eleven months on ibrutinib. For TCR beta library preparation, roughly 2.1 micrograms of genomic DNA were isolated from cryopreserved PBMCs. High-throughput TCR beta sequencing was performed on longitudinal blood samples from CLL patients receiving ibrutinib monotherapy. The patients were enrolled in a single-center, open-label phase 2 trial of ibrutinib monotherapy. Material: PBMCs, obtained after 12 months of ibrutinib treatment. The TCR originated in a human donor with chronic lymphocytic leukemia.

The CDR3 is CASSLTSGYNEQFF. The bases are TGTGCCAGCAGCTTAACTAGCGGCTACAATGAGCAGTTCTTC. The chain links TRBV7-3 with TRBJ2-1; the D segment could be TRBD2, given 6 matching bases. The germline V gene encodes CDR1 SGHTA and CDR2 FQGTGA. The CDR3 covers 14 residues, taking in both the cysteine and the phenylalanine. The only DNA kept is the CDR3, 42 bases in frame from the first base. V is reduced by 0 bases and J by 3 bases, leaving a spacing of 6 bases between them.